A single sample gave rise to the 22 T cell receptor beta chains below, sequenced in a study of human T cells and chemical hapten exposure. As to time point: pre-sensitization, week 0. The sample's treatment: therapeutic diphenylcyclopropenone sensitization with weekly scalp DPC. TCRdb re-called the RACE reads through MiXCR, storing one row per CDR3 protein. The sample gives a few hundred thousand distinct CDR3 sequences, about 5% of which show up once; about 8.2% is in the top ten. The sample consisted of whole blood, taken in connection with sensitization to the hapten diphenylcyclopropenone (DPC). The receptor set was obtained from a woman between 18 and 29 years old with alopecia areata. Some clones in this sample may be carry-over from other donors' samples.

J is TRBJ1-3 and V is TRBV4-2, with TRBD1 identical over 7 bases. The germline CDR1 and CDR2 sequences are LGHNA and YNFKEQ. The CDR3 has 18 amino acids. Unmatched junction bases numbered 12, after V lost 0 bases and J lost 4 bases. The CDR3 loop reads CASSQDRRMTGTGNTIYF. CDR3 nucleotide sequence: TGTGCCAGCAGCCAAGATAGGAGGATGACAGGGACCGGAAACACCATATATTTT.

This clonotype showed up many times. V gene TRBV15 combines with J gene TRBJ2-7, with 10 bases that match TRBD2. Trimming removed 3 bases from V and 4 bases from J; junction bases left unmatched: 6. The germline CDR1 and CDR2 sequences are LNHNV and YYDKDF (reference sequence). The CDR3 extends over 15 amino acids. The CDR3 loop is CATSSPSGGPYEQYF. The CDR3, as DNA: TGTGCCACCAGCAGCCCTAGCGGGGGACCGTACGAGCAGTACTTC.

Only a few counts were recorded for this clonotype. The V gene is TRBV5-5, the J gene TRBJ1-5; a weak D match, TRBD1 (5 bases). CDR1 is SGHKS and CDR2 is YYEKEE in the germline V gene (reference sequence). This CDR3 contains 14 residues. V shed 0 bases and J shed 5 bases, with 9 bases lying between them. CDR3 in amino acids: CASSLAGGDQPQHF. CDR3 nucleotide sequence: TGTGCCAGCAGCTTGGCAGGAGGGGATCAGCCCCAGCATTTT. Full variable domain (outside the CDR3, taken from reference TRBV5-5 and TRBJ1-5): DAGVTQSPTHLIKTRGQQVTLRCSPISGHKSVSWYQQVLGQGPQFIFQYYEKEERGRGNFPDRFSARQFPNYSSELNVNALLLGDSALYLCASSLAGGDQPQHFGDGTRLSIL.

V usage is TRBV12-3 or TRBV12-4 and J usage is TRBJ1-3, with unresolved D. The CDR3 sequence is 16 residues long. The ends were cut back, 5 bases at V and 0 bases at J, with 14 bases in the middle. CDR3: CASSLPKLTSGNTIYF. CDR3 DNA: TGTGCCAGCAGTCTCCCTAAACTCACCTCTGGAAACACCATATATTTT.

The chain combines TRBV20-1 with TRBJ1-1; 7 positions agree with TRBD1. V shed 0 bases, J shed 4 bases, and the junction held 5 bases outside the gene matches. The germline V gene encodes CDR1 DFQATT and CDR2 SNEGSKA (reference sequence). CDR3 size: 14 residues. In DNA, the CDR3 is TGCAGTGCTAGAGATTGGGCAGGGGGCACTGAAGCTTTCTTT. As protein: CSARDWAGGTEAFF.

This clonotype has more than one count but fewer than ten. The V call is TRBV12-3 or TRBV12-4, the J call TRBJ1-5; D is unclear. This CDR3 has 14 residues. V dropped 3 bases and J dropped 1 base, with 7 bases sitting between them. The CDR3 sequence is CASSFSASNQPQHF. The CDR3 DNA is TGTGCCAGCAGTTTTTCAGCGAGCAATCAGCCCCAGCATTTT.

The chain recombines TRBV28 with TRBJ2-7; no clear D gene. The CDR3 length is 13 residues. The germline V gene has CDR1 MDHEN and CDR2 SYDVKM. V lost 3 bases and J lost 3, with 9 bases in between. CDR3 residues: CASSFNHGYEQYF. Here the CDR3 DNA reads TGTGCCAGCAGTTTTAATCACGGCTACGAGCAGTACTTC.

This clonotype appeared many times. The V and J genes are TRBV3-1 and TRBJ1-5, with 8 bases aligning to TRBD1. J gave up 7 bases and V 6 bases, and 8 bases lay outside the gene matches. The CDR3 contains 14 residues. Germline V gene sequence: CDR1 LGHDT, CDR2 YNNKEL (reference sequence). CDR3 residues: CASSRQGREQPQHF. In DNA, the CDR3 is TGTGCCAGCAGTCGACAGGGGAGGGAGCAGCCCCAGCATTTT.

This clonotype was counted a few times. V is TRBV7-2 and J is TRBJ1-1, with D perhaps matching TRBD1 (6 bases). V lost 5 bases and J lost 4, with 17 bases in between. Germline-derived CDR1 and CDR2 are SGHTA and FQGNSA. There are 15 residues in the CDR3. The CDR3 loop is CASSLYTGLGTEAFF. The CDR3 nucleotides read TGTGCCAGCAGCCTTTACACAGGGTTGGGCACTGAAGCTTTCTTT.

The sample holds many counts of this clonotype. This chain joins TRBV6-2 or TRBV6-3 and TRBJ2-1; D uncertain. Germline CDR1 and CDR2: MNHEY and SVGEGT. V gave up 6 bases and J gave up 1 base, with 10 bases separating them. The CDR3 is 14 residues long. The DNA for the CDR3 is TGTGCCAGCAGACTTACCTCTTCCTACAATGAGCAGTTCTTC. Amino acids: CASRLTSSYNEQFF.

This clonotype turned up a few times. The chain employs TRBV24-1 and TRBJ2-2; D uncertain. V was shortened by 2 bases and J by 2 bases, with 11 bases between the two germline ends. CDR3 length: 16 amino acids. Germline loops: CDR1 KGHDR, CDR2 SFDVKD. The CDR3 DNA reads TGTGCCACCAGTGATTCGAAAGCCGCAAACACCGGGGAGCTGTTTTTT. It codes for CATSDSKAANTGELFF.

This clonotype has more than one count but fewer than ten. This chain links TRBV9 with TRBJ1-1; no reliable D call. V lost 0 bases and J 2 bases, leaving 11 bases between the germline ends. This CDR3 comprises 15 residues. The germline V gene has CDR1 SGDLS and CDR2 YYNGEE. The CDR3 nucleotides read TGTGCCAGCAGCGTAGATCCGGGCCCTAACACTGAAGCTTTCTTT. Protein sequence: CASSVDPGPNTEAFF. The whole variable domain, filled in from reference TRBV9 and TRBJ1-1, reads DSGVTQTPKHLITATGQRVTLRCSPRSGDLSVYWYQQSLDQGLQFLIQYYNGEERAKGNILERFSAQQFPDLHSELNLSSLELGDSALYFCASSVDPGPNTEAFFGQGTRLTVV.

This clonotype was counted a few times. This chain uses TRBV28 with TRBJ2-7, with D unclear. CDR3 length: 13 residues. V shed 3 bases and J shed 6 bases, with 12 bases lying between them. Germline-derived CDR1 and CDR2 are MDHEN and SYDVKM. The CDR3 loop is CASSFSQRAEQYF. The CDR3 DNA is TGTGCCAGCAGTTTTTCGCAGCGAGCCGAGCAGTACTTC.

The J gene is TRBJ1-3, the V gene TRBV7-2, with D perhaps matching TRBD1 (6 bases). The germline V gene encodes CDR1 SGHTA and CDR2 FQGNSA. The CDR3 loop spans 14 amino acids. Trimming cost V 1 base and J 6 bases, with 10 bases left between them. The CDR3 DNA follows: TGTGCCAGCAGCTTAGGGACAGCAAAAAACACCATATATTTT. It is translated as CASSLGTAKNTIYF.

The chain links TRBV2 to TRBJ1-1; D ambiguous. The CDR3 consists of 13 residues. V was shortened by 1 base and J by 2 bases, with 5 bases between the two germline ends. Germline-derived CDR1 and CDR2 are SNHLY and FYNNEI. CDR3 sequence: CASSEDFNTEAFF. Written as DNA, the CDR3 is TGTGCCAGCAGTGAAGATTTTAACACTGAAGCTTTCTTT.

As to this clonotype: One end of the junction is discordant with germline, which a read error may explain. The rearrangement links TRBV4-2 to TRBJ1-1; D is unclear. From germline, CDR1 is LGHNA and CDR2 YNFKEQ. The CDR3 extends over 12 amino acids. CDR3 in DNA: TGTGCCAGCAGCCAAGATCCCTCTTACATGATCTTT. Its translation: CASSQDPSYMIF.

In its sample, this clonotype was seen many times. The DNA for the CDR3 is TGTGCCAGCAGCTTAGGGAAAGATACGCAGTATTTT. Residues: CASSLGKDTQYF. V gene TRBV7-2 combines with J gene TRBJ2-3, with no clear D. This CDR3 is 12 amino acids long. Trimming took 1 base from V and 5 from J, leaving 4 bases between them. Germline CDR1 SGHTA, CDR2 FQGNSA.

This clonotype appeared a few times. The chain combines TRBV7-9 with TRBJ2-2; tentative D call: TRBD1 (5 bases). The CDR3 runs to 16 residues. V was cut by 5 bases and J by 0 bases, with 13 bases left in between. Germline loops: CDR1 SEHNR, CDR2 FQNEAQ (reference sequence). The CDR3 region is CASSPQGLSNTGELFF. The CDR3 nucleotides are TGTGCCAGCAGCCCCCAGGGATTATCGAACACCGGGGAGCTGTTTTTT. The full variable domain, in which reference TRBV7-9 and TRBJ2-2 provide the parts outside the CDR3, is DTGVSQNPRHKITKRGQNVTFRCDPISEHNRLYWYRQTLGQGPEFLTYFQNEAQLEKSRLLSDRFSAERPKGSFSTLEIQRTEQGDSAMYLCASSPQGLSNTGELFFGEGSRLTVL.

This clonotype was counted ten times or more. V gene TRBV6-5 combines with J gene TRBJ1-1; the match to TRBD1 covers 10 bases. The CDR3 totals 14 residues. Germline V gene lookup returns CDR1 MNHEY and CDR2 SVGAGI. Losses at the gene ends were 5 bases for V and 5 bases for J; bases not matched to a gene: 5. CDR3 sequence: CASSRGTGVTEAFF. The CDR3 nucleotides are TGTGCCAGCAGTAGGGGGACAGGGGTGACTGAAGCTTTCTTT.

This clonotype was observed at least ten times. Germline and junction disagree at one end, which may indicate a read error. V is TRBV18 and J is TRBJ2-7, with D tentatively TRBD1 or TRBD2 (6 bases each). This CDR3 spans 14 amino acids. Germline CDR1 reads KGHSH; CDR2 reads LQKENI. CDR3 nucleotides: TGTGCCAGCTCACCGCGGACGCGGACTGACGGGGGCCACTTC. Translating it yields CASSPRTRTDGGHF.

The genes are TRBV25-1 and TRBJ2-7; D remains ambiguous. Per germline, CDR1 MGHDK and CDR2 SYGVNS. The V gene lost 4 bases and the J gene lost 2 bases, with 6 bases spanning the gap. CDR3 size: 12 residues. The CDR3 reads CASSASAYEQYF. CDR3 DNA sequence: TGTGCCAGCAGTGCTTCCGCCTACGAGCAGTACTTC.

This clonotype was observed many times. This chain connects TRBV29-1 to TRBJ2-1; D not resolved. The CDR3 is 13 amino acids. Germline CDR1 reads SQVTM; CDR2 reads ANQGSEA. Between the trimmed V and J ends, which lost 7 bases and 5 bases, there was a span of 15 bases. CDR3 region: CSAEWWQDNEQFF. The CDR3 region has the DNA TGCAGCGCGGAGTGGTGGCAGGACAATGAGCAGTTCTTC.